This T cell receptor (beta chain) was recovered during a study of lymphopenia after photon versus proton radiotherapy. Of note for this clone: Its antigen is still unknown.

CDR1 MGHRA and CDR2 YSYEKL come from the germline V gene. Trimming at V came to 4 bases and at J to 4 bases, leaving 8 bases not matched to a gene. The CDR3 runs to 15 residues. Profiled with immunoSEQ multiplex PCR; TCRdb holds only in-frame clones, not every one. The sample has roughly 6,500 clones, just over 90% seen once. Study results and limitations: Post-nadir TCR diversity decline inversely tracked overall survival among those who died. Only patients who died were analyzed for survival; proton advantage is unproven. After the lymphocyte nadir, photon-treated repertoires showed oligoclonal expansion, especially of CD8+ Temra cells. Photon-treated patients lost naive T cells and TCR diversity; proton-treated stayed stable.

This TCR came from a man in his sixties with cholangiocarcinoma. V usage is TRBV4-1 and J usage is TRBJ2-7, with 9 bases that match TRBD1. The sample was peripheral blood, taken from a patient treated with photon-based radiotherapy. The CDR3 sequence is CASSPGQGERYEQYF. The CDR3 DNA reads as TGCGCCAGCAGCCCGGGACAGGGTGAGAGGTACGAGCAGTACTTC.